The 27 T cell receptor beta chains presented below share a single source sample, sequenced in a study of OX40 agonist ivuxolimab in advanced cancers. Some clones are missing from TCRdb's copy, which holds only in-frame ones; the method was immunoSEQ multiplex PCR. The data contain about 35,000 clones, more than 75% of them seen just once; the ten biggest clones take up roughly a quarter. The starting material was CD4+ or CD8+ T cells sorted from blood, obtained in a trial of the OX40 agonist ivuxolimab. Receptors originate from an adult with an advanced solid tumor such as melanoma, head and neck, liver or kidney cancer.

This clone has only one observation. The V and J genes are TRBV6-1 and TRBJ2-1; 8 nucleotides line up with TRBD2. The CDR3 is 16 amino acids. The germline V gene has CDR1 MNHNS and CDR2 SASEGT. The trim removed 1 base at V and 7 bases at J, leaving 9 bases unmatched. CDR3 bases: TGTGCCAGCAGTGAAGTTTGGCGGGGGGTCCGAAATGAGCAGTTCTTC. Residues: CASSEVWRGVRNEQFF.

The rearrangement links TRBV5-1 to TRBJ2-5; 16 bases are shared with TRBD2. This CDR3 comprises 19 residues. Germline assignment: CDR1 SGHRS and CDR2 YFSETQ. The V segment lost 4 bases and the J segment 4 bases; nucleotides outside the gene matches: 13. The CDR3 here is CASSDGTSGGAWIRETQYF. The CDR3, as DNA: TGCGCCAGCAGCGACGGGACTAGCGGGGGGGCCTGGATTAGAGAGACCCAGTACTTC.

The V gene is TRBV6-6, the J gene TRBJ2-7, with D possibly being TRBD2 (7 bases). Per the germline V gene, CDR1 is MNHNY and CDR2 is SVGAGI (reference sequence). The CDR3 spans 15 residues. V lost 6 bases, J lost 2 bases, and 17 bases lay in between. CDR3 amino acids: CASSQPGGATYEQYV. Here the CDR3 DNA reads TGTGCCAGCAGCCAGCCTGGGGGGGCCACCTACGAGCAGTACGTC.

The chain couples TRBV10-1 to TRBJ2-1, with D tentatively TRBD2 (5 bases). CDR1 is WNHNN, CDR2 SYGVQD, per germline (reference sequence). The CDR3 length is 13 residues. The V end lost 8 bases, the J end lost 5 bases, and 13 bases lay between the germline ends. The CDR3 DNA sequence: TGCGCCAGCGGGCCTTTAGCGAACAATGAGCAGTTCTTC. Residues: CASGPLANNEQFF.

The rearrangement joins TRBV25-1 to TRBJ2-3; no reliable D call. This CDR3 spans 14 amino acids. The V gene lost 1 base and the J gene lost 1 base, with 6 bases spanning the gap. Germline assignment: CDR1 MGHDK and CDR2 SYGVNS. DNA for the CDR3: TGTGCCAGCAGTGAATTCTCACGCACAGATACGCAGTATTTT. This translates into CASSEFSRTDTQYF.

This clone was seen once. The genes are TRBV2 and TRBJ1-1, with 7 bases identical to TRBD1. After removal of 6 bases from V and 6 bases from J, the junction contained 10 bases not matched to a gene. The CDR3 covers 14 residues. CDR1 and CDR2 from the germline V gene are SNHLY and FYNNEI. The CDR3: CASSGTTGVAEAFF. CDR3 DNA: TGTGCCAGCAGCGGCACTACAGGGGTGGCTGAAGCTTTCTTT.

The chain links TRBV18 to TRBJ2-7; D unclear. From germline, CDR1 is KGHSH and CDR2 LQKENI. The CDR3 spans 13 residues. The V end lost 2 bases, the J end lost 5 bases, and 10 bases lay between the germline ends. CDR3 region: CASSPSTSNEQYF. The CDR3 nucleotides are TGTGCCAGCTCACCAAGTACGTCCAACGAGCAGTACTTC.

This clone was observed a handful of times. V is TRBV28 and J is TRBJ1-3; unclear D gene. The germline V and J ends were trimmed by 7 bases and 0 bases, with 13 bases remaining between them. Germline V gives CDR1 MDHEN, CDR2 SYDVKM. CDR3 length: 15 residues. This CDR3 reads CASTLGGLSGNTIYF. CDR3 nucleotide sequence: TGTGCCAGCACCCTTGGCGGTCTCTCTGGAAACACCATATATTTT. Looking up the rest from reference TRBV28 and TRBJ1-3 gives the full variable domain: DVKVTQSSRYLVKRTGEKVFLECVQDMDHENMFWYRQDPGLGLRLIYFSYDVKMKEKGDIPEGYSVSREKKERFSLILESASTNQTSMYLCASTLGGLSGNTIYFGEGSWLTVV.

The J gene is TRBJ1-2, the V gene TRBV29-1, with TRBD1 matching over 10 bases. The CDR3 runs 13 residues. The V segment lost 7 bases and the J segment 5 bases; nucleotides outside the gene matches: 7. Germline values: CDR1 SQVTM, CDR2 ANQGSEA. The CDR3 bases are TGCAGCGCCGACAGGGGGCGGATTTATGGCTACACCTTC. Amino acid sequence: CSADRGRIYGYTF.

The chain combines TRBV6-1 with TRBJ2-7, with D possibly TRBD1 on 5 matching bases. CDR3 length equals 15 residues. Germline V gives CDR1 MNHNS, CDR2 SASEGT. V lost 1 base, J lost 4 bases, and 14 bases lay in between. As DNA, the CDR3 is TGTGCCAGCAGTGAAGGGAATGGGGCACTATACGAGCAGTACGTC. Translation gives CASSEGNGALYEQYV.

The CDR3 region is CASSRQVNVNYGYTF. In nucleotides, the CDR3 is TGTGCCAGCAGTAGACAGGTGAACGTTAACTATGGCTACACCTTC. The V gene is TRBV2, the J gene TRBJ1-2; a weak D match, TRBD1 (6 bases). From germline, CDR1 is SNHLY and CDR2 FYNNEI. The germline V and J ends were trimmed by 5 bases and 1 base, with 14 bases remaining between them. The CDR3 has 15 amino acids.

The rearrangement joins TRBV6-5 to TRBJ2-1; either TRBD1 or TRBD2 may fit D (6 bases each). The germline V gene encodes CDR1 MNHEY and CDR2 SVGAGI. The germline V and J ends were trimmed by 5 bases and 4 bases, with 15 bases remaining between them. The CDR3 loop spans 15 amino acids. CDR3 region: CASSPFRGLYNEQFF. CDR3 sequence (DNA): TGTGCCAGCAGTCCCTTTCGGGGGCTATACAATGAGCAGTTCTTC.

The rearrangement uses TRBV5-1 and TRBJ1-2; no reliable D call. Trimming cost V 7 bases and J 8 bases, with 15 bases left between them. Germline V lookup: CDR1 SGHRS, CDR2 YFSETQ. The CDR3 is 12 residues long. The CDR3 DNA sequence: TGCGCCAGCCGTGGCAGCATGGAAGGCTACACCTTC. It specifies CASRGSMEGYTF.

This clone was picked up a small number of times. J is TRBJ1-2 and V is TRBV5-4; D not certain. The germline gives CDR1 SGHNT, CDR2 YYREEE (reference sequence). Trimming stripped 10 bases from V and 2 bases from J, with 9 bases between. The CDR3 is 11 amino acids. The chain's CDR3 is CAHRTNYGYTF. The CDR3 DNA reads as TGTGCCCACAGAACCAACTATGGCTACACCTTC. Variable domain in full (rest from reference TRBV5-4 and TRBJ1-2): ETGVTQSPTHLIKTRGQQVTLRCSSQSGHNTVSWYQQALGQGPQFIFQYYREEENGRGNFPPRFSGLQFPNYSSELNVNALELDDSALYLCAHRTNYGYTFGSGTRLTVV.

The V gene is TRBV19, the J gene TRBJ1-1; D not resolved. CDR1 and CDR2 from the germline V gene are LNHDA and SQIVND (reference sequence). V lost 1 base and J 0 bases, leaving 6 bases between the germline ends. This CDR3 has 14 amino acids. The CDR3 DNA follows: TGTGCCAGTAGTATAGGGCTCATGAACACTGAAGCTTTCTTT. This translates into CASSIGLMNTEAFF.

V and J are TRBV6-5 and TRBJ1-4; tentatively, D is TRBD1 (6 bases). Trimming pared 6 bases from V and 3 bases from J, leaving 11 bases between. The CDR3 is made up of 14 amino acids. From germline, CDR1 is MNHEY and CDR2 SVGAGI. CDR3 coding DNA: TGTGCCAGCAGCCACAGGGTCCCTAATGAAAAACTGTTTTTT. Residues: CASSHRVPNEKLFF.

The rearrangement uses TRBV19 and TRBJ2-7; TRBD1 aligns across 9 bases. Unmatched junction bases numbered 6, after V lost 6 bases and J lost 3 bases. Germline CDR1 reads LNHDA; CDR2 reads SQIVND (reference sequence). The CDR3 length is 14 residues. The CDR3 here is CASSRWTGDYEQYF. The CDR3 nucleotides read TGTGCCAGTAGCAGATGGACAGGGGACTACGAGCAGTACTTC.

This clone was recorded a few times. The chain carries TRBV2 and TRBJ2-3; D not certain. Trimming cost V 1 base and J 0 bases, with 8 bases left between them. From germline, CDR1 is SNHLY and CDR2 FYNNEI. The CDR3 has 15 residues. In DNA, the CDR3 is TGTGCCAGCAGTGAAGGGGCCGCTAGCACAGATACGCAGTATTTT. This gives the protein CASSEGAASTDTQYF.

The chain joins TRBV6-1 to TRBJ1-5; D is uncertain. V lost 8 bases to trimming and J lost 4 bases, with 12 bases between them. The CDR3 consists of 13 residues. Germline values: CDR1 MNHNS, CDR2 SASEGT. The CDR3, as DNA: TGTGCCAGCCAATCGGACGGGAATCAGCCCCAGCATTTT. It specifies CASQSDGNQPQHF.

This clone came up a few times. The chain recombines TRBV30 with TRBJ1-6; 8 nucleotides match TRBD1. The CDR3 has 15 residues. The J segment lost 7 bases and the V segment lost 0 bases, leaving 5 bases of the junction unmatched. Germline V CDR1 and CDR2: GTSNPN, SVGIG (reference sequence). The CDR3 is CAWSVGQGRNSPLHF. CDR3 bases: TGTGCCTGGAGTGTAGGACAGGGCCGGAATTCACCCCTCCACTTT. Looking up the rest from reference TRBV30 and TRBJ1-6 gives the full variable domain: SQTIHQWPATLVQPVGSPLSLECTVEGTSNPNLYWYRQAAGRGLQLLFYSVGIGQISSEVPQNLSASRPQDRQFILSSKKLLLSDSGFYLCAWSVGQGRNSPLHFGNGTRLTVT.

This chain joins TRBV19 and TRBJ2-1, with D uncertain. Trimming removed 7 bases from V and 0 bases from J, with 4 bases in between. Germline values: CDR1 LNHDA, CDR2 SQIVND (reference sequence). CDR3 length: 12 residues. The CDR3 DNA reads TGTGCCAGTAAGGACTCCTACAATGAGCAGTTCTTC. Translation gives CASKDSYNEQFF.

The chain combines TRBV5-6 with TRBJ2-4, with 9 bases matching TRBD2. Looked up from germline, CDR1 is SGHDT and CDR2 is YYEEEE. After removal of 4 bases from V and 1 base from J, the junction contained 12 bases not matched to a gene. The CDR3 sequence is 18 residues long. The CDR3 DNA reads TGTGCCAGCAGCCCGGGTAGCGGGGGACAAGGGGCCAAAAACATTCAGTACTTC. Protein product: CASSPGSGGQGAKNIQYF.

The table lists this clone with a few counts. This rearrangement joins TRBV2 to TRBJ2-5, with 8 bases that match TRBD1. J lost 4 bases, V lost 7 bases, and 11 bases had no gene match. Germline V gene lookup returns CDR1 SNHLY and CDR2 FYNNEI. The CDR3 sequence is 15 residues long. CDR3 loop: CASTATGGRSETQYF. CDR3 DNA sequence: TGTGCCAGCACGGCAACAGGGGGTCGTTCAGAGACCCAGTACTTC.

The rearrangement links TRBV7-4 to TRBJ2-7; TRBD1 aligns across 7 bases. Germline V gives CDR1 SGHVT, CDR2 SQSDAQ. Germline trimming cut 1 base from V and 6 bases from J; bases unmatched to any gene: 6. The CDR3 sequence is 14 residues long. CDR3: CASSLVQGRPEQYV. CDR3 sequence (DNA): TGTGCCAGCAGCTTAGTACAGGGGCGTCCCGAGCAGTACGTC.

The CDR3 bases are TGTGCCAGCAGCGTAGGTACGGGAAATGAGCAGTTCTTC. It encodes CASSVGTGNEQFF. The chain has TRBV9 and TRBJ2-1; perhaps TRBD2 as D (5 bases). With 0 bases removed from V and 7 bases from J, the gap between germline ends came to 8 bases. The CDR3 runs to 13 residues. Looked up from germline, CDR1 is SGDLS and CDR2 is YYNGEE.

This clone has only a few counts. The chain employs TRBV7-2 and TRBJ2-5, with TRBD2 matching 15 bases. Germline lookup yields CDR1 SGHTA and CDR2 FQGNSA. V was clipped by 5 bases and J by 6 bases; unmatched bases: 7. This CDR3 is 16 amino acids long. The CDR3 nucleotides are TGTGCCAGCAGCCCCGGGACTAGCGGGGGGCTGAAGACCCAGTACTTC. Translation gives CASSPGTSGGLKTQYF.

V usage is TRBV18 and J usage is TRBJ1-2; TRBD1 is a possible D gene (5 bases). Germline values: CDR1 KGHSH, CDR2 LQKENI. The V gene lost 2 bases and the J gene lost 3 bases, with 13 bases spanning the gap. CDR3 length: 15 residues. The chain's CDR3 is CASSPTSRGDYGYTF. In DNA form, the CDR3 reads TGTGCCAGCTCACCAACCTCTAGGGGTGACTATGGCTACACCTTC.